The T cell receptor (beta chain) under discussion was sequenced for a study of blood T cell repertoires in COVID-19. Assay: immunoSEQ multiplex PCR; the TCRdb copy retains only in-frame clones and omits some. This table holds under 250,000 clones, roughly nine tenths found once. The CDR3 has 11 amino acids. Between the trimmed V and J ends, which lost 6 bases and 4 bases, there was a span of 6 bases. The sequence was obtained from a man younger than 35 with active or convalescent COVID-19. J is TRBJ1-1 and V is TRBV12-3 or TRBV12-4, with a weak D call TRBD1 (5 bases). The sequencing input was peripheral blood. CDR3 in amino acids: CASRGGTEAFF. The CDR3 DNA follows: TGTGCCAGCAGGGGGGGCACTGAAGCTTTCTTT.